The T cell receptor beta chain described here comes from a study of T cells in localized non-small cell lung cancer. This CDR3 has 14 residues. J was trimmed by 2 bases and V by 5 bases; bases with no gene match: 2. Germline assignment: CDR1 SGHTA and CDR2 FQGNSA. Profiling relied on immunoSEQ multiplex PCR, and the TCRdb table lists in-frame clones only, not all of them. The data show approximately 63,000 clones, around nine tenths seen once. The source of this sequence is a man between 40 and 70 years old with stage I squamous cell lung carcinoma. The chain carries TRBV7-2 and TRBJ1-4; TRBD1 matches 7 bases. The sequences come from peripheral blood, collected before any cancer treatment. CDR3 loop: CASSPGQTNEKLFF. In DNA, the CDR3 is TGTGCCAGCAGCCCGGGACAGACTAATGAAAAACTGTTTTTT.